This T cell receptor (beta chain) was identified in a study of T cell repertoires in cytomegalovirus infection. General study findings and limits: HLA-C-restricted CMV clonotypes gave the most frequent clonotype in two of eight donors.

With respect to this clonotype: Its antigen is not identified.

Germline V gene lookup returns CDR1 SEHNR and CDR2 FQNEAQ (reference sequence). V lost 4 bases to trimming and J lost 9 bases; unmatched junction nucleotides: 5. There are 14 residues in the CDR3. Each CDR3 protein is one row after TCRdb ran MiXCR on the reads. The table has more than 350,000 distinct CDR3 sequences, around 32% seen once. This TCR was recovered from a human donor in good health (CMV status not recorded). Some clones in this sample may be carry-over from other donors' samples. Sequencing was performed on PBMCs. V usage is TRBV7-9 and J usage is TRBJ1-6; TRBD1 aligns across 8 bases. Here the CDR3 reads CASSSQGASSPLHF. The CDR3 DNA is TGTGCCAGCAGCTCGCAGGGGGCGAGTTCACCCCTCCACTTT.